This TCR beta chain was found in a study of Graves' ophthalmopathy and Graves' hyperthyroidism. Across the study: Prior to any treatment, peripheral blood was collected at the time of initial diagnosis.

Using RNA transcripts, the TCR beta CDR3 regions were amplified. First-round RT-PCR employed HTBI primers, with a second-round multiplex PCR after it. TCRdb used MiXCR to reprocess the multiplex PCR reads, holding one entry per CDR3 protein. The sample lists 740,000 or so distinct CDR3 sequences, around 40% occurring once. Study conclusions and caveats: Most thyroid-expanded clonotypes exceeding 0.001 frequency were also found in blood. Separation of ophthalmopathy from stable hyperthyroidism was achieved by a 13-signature model, at 85% to 90% sensitivity and 70% to 82% specificity.

Germline V gene data show CDR1 as LNHDA and CDR2 as SQIVND (reference sequence). The CDR3 is made up of 12 amino acids. With regard to this clonotype: Its antigen is currently unknown. Compared with germline, one end of the junction differs, possibly owing to a read error.

The sample taken for sequencing was peripheral blood. V and J are TRBV19 and TRBJ1-2; 9 nucleotides line up with TRBD1. This receptor was identified in an adult man with Graves' ophthalmopathy. CDR3 bases: TGTGTGGGTCGGACAGGGGAATATGGCCACACCTTC. Its protein is CVGRTGEYGHTF.